These 5 T cell receptor beta chains were all obtained from the same sample, sequenced in a study of cytomegalovirus exposure and HLA in healthy donors. The PCR contained 60 Vbeta and 13 Jbeta primers. Sequencing was performed with immunoSEQ multiplex PCR; in TCRdb, only in-frame clones are kept and a portion is missing. The repertoire includes 150,000 to 200,000 clones, about four fifths of them detected once, and approximately 1.5% sits in the top ten. Sequencing was carried out using PBMCs. All receptors come from a girl under 18 in good health and CMV-seropositive.

The gene calls are TRBV19 and TRBJ2-1, with D perhaps TRBD1 (6 bases). V lost 6 bases, J lost 10 bases, and 16 bases lay in between. The CDR3 runs 13 residues. Germline V gene lookup returns CDR1 LNHDA and CDR2 SQIVND (reference sequence). The CDR3 DNA is TGTGCCAGTAGCGGACAGACTTTTCGGGAGCAGTTCTTC. This encodes CASSGQTFREQFF. The complete variable domain, with remaining parts taken from reference TRBV19 and TRBJ2-1, reads DGGITQSPKYLFRKEGQNVTLSCEQNLNHDAMYWYRQDPGQGLRLIYYSQIVNDFQKGDIAEGYSVSREKKESFPLTVTSAQKNPTAFYLCASSGQTFREQFFGPGTRLTVL.

V is TRBV7-2 and J is TRBJ1-2; 7 nucleotides match TRBD1. Germline-derived CDR1 and CDR2 are SGHTA and FQGNSA. V gave up 5 bases and J gave up 0 bases; unmatched junction bases: 3. This CDR3 has 14 amino acids. CDR3 region: CASSRDRANYGYTF. The CDR3 nucleotides are TGTGCCAGCAGCCGCGACAGGGCTAACTATGGCTACACCTTC.

The genes are TRBV5-6 and TRBJ2-5, with 9 bases aligning to TRBD1. The CDR3 contains 17 residues. Unmatched junction bases numbered 11, after V lost 3 bases and J lost 2 bases. Germline CDR1 and CDR2: SGHDT and YYEEEE. The CDR3: CASSSNFGQGRQETQYF. Written as DNA, the CDR3 is TGTGCCAGCAGCTCGAACTTTGGACAGGGGCGGCAAGAGACCCAGTACTTC. Looking up the rest from reference TRBV5-6 and TRBJ2-5 gives the full variable domain: DAGVTQSPTHLIKTRGQQVTLRCSPKSGHDTVSWYQQALGQGPQFIFQYYEEEERQRGNFPDRFSGHQFPNYSSELNVNALLLGDSALYLCASSSNFGQGRQETQYFGPGTRLLVL.

J is TRBJ2-3 and V is TRBV25-1; 12 positions match TRBD2. The CDR3 has 16 residues. With V trimmed by 4 bases and J by 5 bases, 7 bases remained unmatched. Germline V CDR1 and CDR2: MGHDK, SYGVNS. The CDR3 bases are TGTGCCAGCAGTGGACCTAGCGGGGGGGCCCAAGATACGCAGTATTTT. It translates to CASSGPSGGAQDTQYF.

V usage is TRBV5-1 and J usage is TRBJ1-1; the D is unclear. This CDR3 spans 14 amino acids. V was shortened by 1 base and J by 4 bases, with 11 bases between the two germline ends. Germline assignment: CDR1 SGHRS and CDR2 YFSETQ. The CDR3 nucleotides are TGCGCCAGCAGCTTGAACGAGGTAGTCACTGAAGCTTTCTTT. Protein product: CASSLNEVVTEAFF.